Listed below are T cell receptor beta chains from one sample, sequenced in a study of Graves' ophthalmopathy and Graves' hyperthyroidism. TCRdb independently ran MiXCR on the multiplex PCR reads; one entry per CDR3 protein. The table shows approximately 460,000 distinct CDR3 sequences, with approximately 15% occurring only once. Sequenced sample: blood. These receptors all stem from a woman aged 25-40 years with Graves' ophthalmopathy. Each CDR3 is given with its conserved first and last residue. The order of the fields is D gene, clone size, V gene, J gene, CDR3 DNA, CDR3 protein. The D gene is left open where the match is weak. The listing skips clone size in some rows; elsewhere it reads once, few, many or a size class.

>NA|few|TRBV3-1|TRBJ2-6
TGTGCCAGCAGCACTTCTACTGGAGGGTTGGGGGCCAACGTCCTGACTTTC
CASSTSTGGLGANVLTF
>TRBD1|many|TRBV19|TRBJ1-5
TGTGCCAGCGTAGACTCGGGACAGGGGTATCAGCCCCAGCATTTT
CASVDSGQGYQPQHF
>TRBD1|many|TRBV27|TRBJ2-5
TGTGCCAGCAGTCCCCGGACAGGGCGAGAGACCCAGTACTTC
CASSPRTGRETQYF
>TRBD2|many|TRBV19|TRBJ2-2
TGTGCCAGTAGTATAAGGAGCGGGAGCGGTCCCGGGGAGCTGTTTTTT
CASSIRSGSGPGELFF
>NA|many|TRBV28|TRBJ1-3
TGTGCCAGCAGTTTACGGCCAGTTAGGTTCGATGGAAACACCATATATTTT
CASSLRPVRFDGNTIYF
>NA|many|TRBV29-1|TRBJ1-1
TGCAGCGTTGAAGATCAGTTGAACACTGAAGCTTTCTTT
CSVEDQLNTEAFF
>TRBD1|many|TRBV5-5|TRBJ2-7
TGTGCCAGCAGCTTGGGACAGGGCTACTCCTACGAGCAGTACTTC
CASSLGQGYSYEQYF
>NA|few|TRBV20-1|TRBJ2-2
TGCAGTGCTAGAGTGGTCAGACCGAACACCGGGGAGCTGTTTTTT
CSARVVRPNTGELFF
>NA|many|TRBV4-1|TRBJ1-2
TGCGCCAGCAGCCAAAGCGCCAGGGCCTATGGCTACACCTTC
CASSQSARAYGYTF
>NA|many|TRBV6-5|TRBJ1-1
TGTGCCAGCAGTTACGACAAAGGGCCTGGAGCTTTCTTT
CASSYDKGPGAFF
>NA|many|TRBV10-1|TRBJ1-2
TGCGCCAGCAGTGAGTCGACAGTTGAACTTAACTATGGCTACACCTTC
CASSESTVELNYGYTF
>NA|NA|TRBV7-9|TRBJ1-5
TGTGCCAGCAGCTCCGACAGGAGCAATCAGCCCCAGCATTTT
CASSSDRSNQPQHF
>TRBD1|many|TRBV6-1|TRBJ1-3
TGTGCCAGCACCCGGGACAGGAGGATCTCTGGAAACACCATATATTTT
CASTRDRRISGNTIYF
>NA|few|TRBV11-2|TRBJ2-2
TGTGCCAGCAGTCCCTCCTCCAGGGACACCGGGGAGCTGTTTTTT
CASSPSSRDTGELFF
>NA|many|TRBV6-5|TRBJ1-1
TGTGCCAGCAGTTACAGGGGAATCATGAACACTGAAGCTTTCTTT
CASSYRGIMNTEAFF
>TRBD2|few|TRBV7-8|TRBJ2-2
TGTGCCAGCAACCCGGGGACTAGCGGGACGAACACCGGGGAGCTGTTTTTT
CASNPGTSGTNTGELFF
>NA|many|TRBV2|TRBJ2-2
TGTGCCAGCAGTGGATGGGAACACCACACCGGGGAGCTGTTTTTT
CASSGWEHHTGELFF
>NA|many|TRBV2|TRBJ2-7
TGTGCCAGCAGTTCTAGTAAGGGGATTAGCGAGCAGTACTTC
CASSSSKGISEQYF
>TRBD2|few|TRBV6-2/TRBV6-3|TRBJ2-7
TGTGCCAGCAGACCCAGACTAGCAACCTCCTACGAGCAGTACTTC
CASRPRLATSYEQYF
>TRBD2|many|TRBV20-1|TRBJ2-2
TGCAGTGCTAGATCCTTAGGGGAGACTAGCGGGAGAGTGGGCACCGGGGAGCTGTTTTTT
CSARSLGETSGRVGTGELFF
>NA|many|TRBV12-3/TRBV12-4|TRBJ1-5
TGTGCCAGCAGTTTAGGTACCCCGTGGGAGAGGGCCCAGCATTTT
CASSLGTPWERAQHF
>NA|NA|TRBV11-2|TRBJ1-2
TGTGCCAGCAGCTTAGATATCAGGGCTCACTATGGCTACACCTTC
CASSLDIRAHYGYTF
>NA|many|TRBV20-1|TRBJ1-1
TGCAGTGCCCCAACCAGGGCTGCCACTGAAGCTTTCTTT
CSAPTRAATEAFF
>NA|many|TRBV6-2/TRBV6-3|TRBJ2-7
TGTGCCAGCAGTTACCGTGGGGACGCCTACGAGCAGTACTTC
CASSYRGDAYEQYF
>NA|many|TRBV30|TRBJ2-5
TGTGCCTGTTTCCGGGCCCAACAAGAGACCCAGTACTTC
CACFRAQQETQYF
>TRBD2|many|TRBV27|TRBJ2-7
TGTGCCAGCAGTAGGACTAGCGGGAGGCCCATCTACGAGCAGTACTTC
CASSRTSGRPIYEQYF
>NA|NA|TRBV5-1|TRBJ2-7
TGCGCCAGCAGCTTGGCCAGGCAGGGCATCTACGAGCAGTACTTC
CASSLARQGIYEQYF
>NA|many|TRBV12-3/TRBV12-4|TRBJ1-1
TGTGCCAGCAGTTTAACAGGACCCGCCGGCACTGAAGCTTTCTTT
CASSLTGPAGTEAFF
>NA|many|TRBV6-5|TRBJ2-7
TGTGCCAGCAGTTACTCTTTCAGCGGCGCATATTACGAGCAGTACTTC
CASSYSFSGAYYEQYF
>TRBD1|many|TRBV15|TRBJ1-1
TGTGCCACCAGCAGAGTCGGGACAGGGAACACTGAAGCTTTCTTT
CATSRVGTGNTEAFF
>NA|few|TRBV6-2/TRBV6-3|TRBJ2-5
TGTGCCAGCAGTTCCCTCCGACAGCTACAAGAGACCCAGTACTTC
CASSSLRQLQETQYF
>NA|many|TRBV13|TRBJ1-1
TGTGCCAGCAGCTTTACAAGGGTTTATGCTTTCTTT
CASSFTRVYAFF
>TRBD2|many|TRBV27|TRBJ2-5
TGTGCCAGCAGTCCAAGCGGGAGGGGAAGGACCCAGTACTTC
CASSPSGRGRTQYF
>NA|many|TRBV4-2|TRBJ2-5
TGTGCCAGCAGCCAAGGGGCGCGAGAGACCCAGTACTTC
CASSQGARETQYF
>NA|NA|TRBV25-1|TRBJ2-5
TGTGCCAGCAGTGAACGGTCGGACAGGGAGGGGTCAGAGACCCAGTACTTC
CASSERSDREGSETQYF
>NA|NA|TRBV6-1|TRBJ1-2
TGTGCCAGCGTCGGCGGCTATGGCTACACCTTC
CASVGGYGYTF
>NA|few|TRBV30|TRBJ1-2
TGTGCCTGGAAGTGGGCCTATGGCTACACCTTC
CAWKWAYGYTF
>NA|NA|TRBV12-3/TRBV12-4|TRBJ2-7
TGTGCCAGCAGTTTAAACGGGGACGACTACGAGCAGTACTTC
CASSLNGDDYEQYF